One and the same sample provided the 16 T cell receptor beta chains below, sequenced in a study of blood T cell repertoires in COVID-19 (dated by TCRdb to the early 2020s). Libraries were built with the immunoSEQ multiplex PCR assay. TCRdb limited this immuneACCESS table to in-frame rearrangements with V and J called. A share of clones is missing; checked studies link under half to unresolved V genes, and the rest is unexplained. A total of more than 70,000 clones appear in this sample, roughly 80% of them only once. The leading ten clones occupy more than 9% of the sample. The source material was peripheral blood. These receptors were taken from a human donor in a cohort sampled during active COVID-19.

The V and J genes are TRBV6-5 and TRBJ2-1, with 7 positions matching TRBD2. CDR3 length equals 15 residues. In germline, CDR1 is MNHEY, CDR2 SVGAGI. Trimming removed 6 bases from V and 0 bases from J; junction bases left unmatched: 5. CDR3 sequence reads: CASSRDYSSYNEQFF. DNA for the CDR3: TGTGCCAGCAGCCGGGACTATAGCTCCTACAATGAGCAGTTCTTC.

V is TRBV19 and J is TRBJ2-3; 9 bases are a match to TRBD2. Looked up from germline, CDR1 is LNHDA and CDR2 is SQIVND (reference sequence). This CDR3 has 17 amino acids. The V gene end was trimmed by 4 bases and the J gene end by 4 bases; junction bases not matched to a gene: 12. CDR3 coding DNA: TGTGCCAGTAGTAGTGGGGACCTAGCGGGGCCTCCAGATACGCAGTATTTT. Translating it yields CASSSGDLAGPPDTQYF.

This clone was detected only once. V usage is TRBV7-9 and J usage is TRBJ1-1, with 7 bases fitting TRBD1. The CDR3 is 12 amino acids. Germline V gene sequence: CDR1 SEHNR, CDR2 FQNEAQ (reference sequence). The V gene end was trimmed by 6 bases and the J gene end by 14 bases; junction bases not matched to a gene: 12. The CDR3 is CASSPRDSSVFF. Here the CDR3 DNA reads TGTGCCAGCAGTCCCCGGGACAGTTCGGTCTTCTTT. The variable domain in full, with the rest retrieved from reference TRBV7-9 and TRBJ1-1, is DTGVSQNPRHKITKRGQNVTFRCDPISEHNRLYWYRQTLGQGPEFLTYFQNEAQLEKSRLLSDRFSAERPKGSFSTLEIQRTEQGDSAMYLCASSPRDSSVFFGQGTRLTVV.

This chain joins TRBV7-7 and TRBJ2-3; the match to TRBD2 covers 14 bases. Trimming cost V 5 bases and J 8 bases; bases outside gene matches: 6. CDR3 length equals 15 residues. Germline assignment: CDR1 SSHAT and CDR2 FNYEAQ (reference sequence). The CDR3 DNA reads as TGTGCCAGCAGCCCGGGACTAGCGGGGGAAGGTACGCAGTATTTT. Amino acids: CASSPGLAGEGTQYF.

The chain couples TRBV11-2 to TRBJ1-1; possible D gene TRBD1, 6 bases. V was pared by 1 base and J by 1 base, with 16 bases between. The CDR3 contains 17 residues. The V gene's germline CDR1 is SGHAT and CDR2 FQNNGV. The CDR3 protein is CASSLGRQGWGNTEAFF. For the CDR3, the DNA is TGTGCCAGCAGCTTAGGAAGGCAGGGGTGGGGGAACACTGAAGCTTTCTTT.

The V call is TRBV5-1, the J call TRBJ2-7; 8 bases are a match to TRBD2. The CDR3 contains 14 residues. CDR1 is SGHRS and CDR2 is YFSETQ in the germline V gene. The J segment lost 7 bases and the V segment lost 2 bases, leaving 8 bases of the junction unmatched. The CDR3 DNA reads TGCGCCAGCAGCTTTAGCGGGGAGTCTTGGGAGCAGTACTTC. Amino acid sequence: CASSFSGESWEQYF.

The rearrangement uses TRBV6-5 and TRBJ2-4, with D possibly matching TRBD1 (6 bases). Germline V gene lookup returns CDR1 MNHEY and CDR2 SVGAGI. Trimming pared 9 bases from V and 3 bases from J, leaving 18 bases between. This CDR3 is built from 15 residues. The CDR3 nucleotides read TGTGCCAGTGGAGCCATCCAGGGGCACAAAAACATTCAGTACTTC. It yields the protein CASGAIQGHKNIQYF.

The chain links TRBV9 to TRBJ1-3; 7 bases are shared with TRBD1. V lost 3 bases and J lost 2; bases outside the gene matches: 5. Germline V gene lookup returns CDR1 SGDLS and CDR2 YYNGEE. There are 15 residues in the CDR3. The CDR3 region has the DNA TGTGCCAGCAGCGGCCAGGGGGTGGCTGGAAACACCATATATTTT. Protein product: CASSGQGVAGNTIYF.

This clone appeared a few times. In DNA form, the CDR3 reads TGCGCCAGCAGCCCCAGCGGGGGGCCAACCTACAATGAGCAGTTCTTC. Its protein is CASSPSGGPTYNEQFF. The V gene is TRBV5-1, the J gene TRBJ2-1; 9 bases are shared with TRBD2. The CDR3 consists of 16 residues. The junction had 7 bases not matched to a gene; V was cut back by 4 bases and J by 2 bases. The germline V gene encodes CDR1 SGHRS and CDR2 YFSETQ.

This sequence joins TRBV6-6 and TRBJ1-1, with D hard to call. Germline CDR1 MNHNY, CDR2 SVGAGI (reference sequence). The CDR3 sequence is 15 residues long. Trimming left V 6 bases short and J 5 bases short, with 19 bases between. The CDR3 DNA sequence: TGTGCCAGCAGGTCTACCCGTGGTTCCTTAACTGAAGCTTTCTTT. Translating gives CASRSTRGSLTEAFF.

The rearrangement links TRBV18 to TRBJ1-4; D unresolved. The V end was cut by 1 base, the J end by 0 bases, with 6 bases between. Germline CDR1 KGHSH, CDR2 LQKENI. CDR3 length equals 15 residues. The CDR3 spells CASSPQGATNEKLFF. The CDR3 DNA follows: TGTGCCAGCTCACCACAGGGAGCAACTAATGAAAAACTGTTTTTT.

CDR3 region: CASSEAPGAQQYF. Here the CDR3 DNA reads TGTGCCAGCAGTGAAGCGCCTGGGGCCCAGCAGTACTTC. The rearrangement uses TRBV2 and TRBJ2-7, with a possible D match to TRBD1 (5 bases). V was shortened by 0 bases and J by 8 bases, with 11 bases between the two germline ends. Germline V gene sequence: CDR1 SNHLY, CDR2 FYNNEI. This CDR3 comprises 13 residues.

This clone appeared a few times. The V call is TRBV20-1, the J call TRBJ2-4; D remains ambiguous. The V and J ends lost 0 bases and 7 bases respectively, with 4 bases between them. CDR1 DFQATT and CDR2 SNEGSKA come from the germline V gene (reference sequence). The CDR3 runs 11 residues. The CDR3 DNA is TGCAGTGCTAGAGACGGGAACATTCAGTACTTC. This translates into CSARDGNIQYF.

The chain links TRBV2 to TRBJ1-5; 8 nucleotides line up with TRBD1. The ends lost 2 bases at V and 6 bases at J; junction bases unmatched: 9. CDR1 and CDR2 (germline): SNHLY, FYNNEI. This CDR3 spans 16 amino acids. CDR3 nucleotides: TGTGCCAGCAGTGAACAGGGGGCTTCATTAGGTCAGCCCCAGCATTTT. This encodes CASSEQGASLGQPQHF.

V and J are TRBV7-9 and TRBJ1-1; TRBD1 matches at 9 bases. Unmatched junction bases numbered 13, after V lost 0 bases and J lost 11 bases. Per the germline V gene, CDR1 is SEHNR and CDR2 is FQNEAQ (reference sequence). This CDR3 region has 16 residues. CDR3 sequence: CASSLARSSGQGGAFF. As DNA, the CDR3 is TGTGCCAGCAGCTTAGCAAGGTCCTCGGGACAGGGAGGGGCTTTCTTT.

This chain links TRBV6-5 with TRBJ2-3, with 9 bases fitting TRBD1. The CDR3 consists of 14 residues. Germline CDR1 reads MNHEY; CDR2 reads SVGAGI. Losses at the gene ends were 7 bases for V and 3 bases for J; bases not matched to a gene: 5. As DNA, the CDR3 is TGTGCCAGCAAACGGGACAGGGTGACAGATACGCAGTATTTT. It translates to CASKRDRVTDTQYF.